This TCR beta chain was recorded in a study of beta chain features in type 1 diabetes listed by TCRdb under 2018. Study-wide context: Mean age, gender distribution, total cell number and subset yield did not differ between patients and healthy donors. Across all samples, 107,917,701 sorted cells were examined, and cell number per subset correlated strongly with RNA yield. In the study, TCRB repertoires of sorted circulating CD4+ T cell subsets from recently diagnosed type 1 diabetes patients were compared with those of matched healthy donors. Naive and central memory subsets were obtained from all 30 or so donors, but regulatory and stem cell-like memory subsets were isolated from only 8 patients and roughly 8 healthy donors. What the work shows at the level of the full study, not this receptor alone: The naive, central memory and regulatory TCRB repertoires appeared to resemble one another more closely among patients than among healthy donors. Type 1 diabetes patients showed a moderate but significant shortening of TCRB CDR3 length in all four CD4+ subsets. At VDJ recombination sites, type 1 diabetes patients had fewer insertions and more deleted nucleotides, which implies abnormalities in thymic rearrangement. PCR might favor shorter templates, but patient and control samples were amplified and corrected together, so any skew would affect both groups equally. Because cDNA rather than genomic DNA was sequenced, highly expressing activated cells could have been over-represented, although no difference in activation and CD3 levels was found between groups. HLA sub-analyses involved small numbers of individuals, so any influence of HLA type on TCRB rearrangement remained unresolved.

The entire isolated RNA was reverse transcribed using the High Capacity cDNA Reverse Transcription Kit, and thus expressed TCRB transcripts were sequenced. Deep immunoSEQ sequencing was applied to naive, central memory and regulatory T cell samples, giving an average of about 3.7 million total reads per sample. Sorted cells were lysed in RLT buffer, and RNA was extracted using DNase-treated RNeasy Micro or Mini kits according to cell number. To prevent cross-contamination, every cell subset was processed on its own, while patient and healthy donor samples were processed together. The immunoSEQ multiplex PCR was used to amplify TCRB sequences from cDNA, generating 87-bp fragments that spanned the CDR3 region. Sequencing of the amplicons was done on the Illumina HiSeq platform. As for how the authors treated the data: Synthetic template baselines were used to correct PCR bias computationally, reads within Hamming distance 2 were collapsed together, and singletons that could not be merged were discarded. By aligning reads against IMGT, V, D and J genes, CDR3 length, and insertions or deletions at six rearrangement sites were assigned. Clonotype counts were normalized to sorted cell number within each subset before computing true diversity and Gini coefficients with the tcR R package. The overlap coefficient, calculated on TCRB nucleotide sequences, was used to quantify repertoire sharing. As a proxy for the pre-selection repertoire, out-of-frame TCRB sequences from naive cells were analyzed. Drawn from immuneACCESS, this table holds only the in-frame rearrangements with V and J called that TCRdb kept. Clones are partly lost; checked studies trace under half to an unresolved V gene and leave the rest unexplained. Clonal size and the V and J genes are those of that table, whereas D and trimming came from the DNA. For this sample there are 250,000 or so clones; over 65% appear just once. The ten largest make up roughly 0.048% of the sample.

This clone was counted between two and nine times. The specificity of this receptor is unknown. Base qualities are not at hand, and no much larger clone is one base apart. From each donor, a single peripheral blood sample of about 100 mL on average was drawn into heparinised tubes. A BD FACSAria II was used to sort naive, central memory, regulatory and stem cell-like memory CD4+ T cells with a panel that included CD45RO, CCR7, CD25, CD127, CD95 and CD27. A purity above 95% was achieved for all sorted populations. Right away, PBMCs were isolated by Lymphoprep density gradient centrifugation and were stained directly, with no culture step. So that batch effects would be minimized, each experiment stained and sorted samples in pairs, pairing one healthy donor with one patient. V was cut back by 6 bases and J by 2 bases, leaving a gap of 8 bases between them. CDR1 SGHDN and CDR2 FVKESK were looked up in the germline V gene. Its CDR3 holds 13 amino acids, cysteine through phenylalanine. Here the CDR3 DNA is all that survives: 39 bases in frame from base 1.

This receptor was obtained from a young man in good health. The rearranged segments are TRBV14 and TRBJ2-1; the D gene is not confidently resolved. Sequencing was performed on naive CD4+ T cells from blood. The sample's cell subset or site label is to be understood as: true naive CD4+ T cells. The bases are TGTGCCAGCAGGAAGAGCACCTACAATGAGCAGTTCTTC. Its protein reads: CASRKSTYNEQFF.